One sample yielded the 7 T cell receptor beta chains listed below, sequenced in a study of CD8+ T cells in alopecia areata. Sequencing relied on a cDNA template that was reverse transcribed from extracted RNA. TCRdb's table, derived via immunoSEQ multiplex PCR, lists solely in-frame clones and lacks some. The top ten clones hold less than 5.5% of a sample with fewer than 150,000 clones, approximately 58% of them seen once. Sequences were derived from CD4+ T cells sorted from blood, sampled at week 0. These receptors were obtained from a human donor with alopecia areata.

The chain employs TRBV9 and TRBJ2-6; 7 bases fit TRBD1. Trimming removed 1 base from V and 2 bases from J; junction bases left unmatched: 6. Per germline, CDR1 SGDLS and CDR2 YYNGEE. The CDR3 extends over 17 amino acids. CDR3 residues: CASSVTDQGAGANVLTF. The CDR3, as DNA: TGTGCCAGCAGCGTAACCGATCAGGGGGCTGGGGCCAACGTCCTGACTTTC.

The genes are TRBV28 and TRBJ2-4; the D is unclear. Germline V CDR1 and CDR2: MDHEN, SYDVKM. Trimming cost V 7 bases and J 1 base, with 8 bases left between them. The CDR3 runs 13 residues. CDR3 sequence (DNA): TGTGCCAGCACTCCACGTGCCAAAAACATTCAGTACTTC. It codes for CASTPRAKNIQYF.

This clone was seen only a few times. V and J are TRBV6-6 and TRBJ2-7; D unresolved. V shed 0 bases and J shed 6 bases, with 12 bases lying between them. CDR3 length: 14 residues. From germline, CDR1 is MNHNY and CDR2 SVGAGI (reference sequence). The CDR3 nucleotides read TGTGCCAGCAGTTACTCGCGCGGAACCATCGAGCAGTACTTC. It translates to CASSYSRGTIEQYF.

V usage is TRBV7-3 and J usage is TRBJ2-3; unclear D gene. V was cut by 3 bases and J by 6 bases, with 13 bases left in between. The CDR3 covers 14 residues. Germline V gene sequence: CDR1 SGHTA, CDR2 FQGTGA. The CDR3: CASSFSERSDTQYF. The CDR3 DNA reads TGTGCCAGCAGCTTTAGTGAGCGTTCGGATACGCAGTATTTT.

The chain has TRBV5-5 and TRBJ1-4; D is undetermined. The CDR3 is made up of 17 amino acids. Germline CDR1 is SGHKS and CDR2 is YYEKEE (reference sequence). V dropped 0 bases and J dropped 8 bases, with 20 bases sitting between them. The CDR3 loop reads CASSLGPMGSLSEKLFF. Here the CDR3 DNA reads TGTGCCAGCAGCTTGGGACCCATGGGGAGCCTTTCCGAAAAACTGTTTTTT.

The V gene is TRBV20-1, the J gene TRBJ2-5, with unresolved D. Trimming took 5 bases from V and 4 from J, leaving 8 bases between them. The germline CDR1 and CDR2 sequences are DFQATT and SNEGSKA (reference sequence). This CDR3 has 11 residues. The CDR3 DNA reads TGCAGTGCTGGCAGTCGAGAGACCCAGTACTTC. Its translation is CSAGSRETQYF.

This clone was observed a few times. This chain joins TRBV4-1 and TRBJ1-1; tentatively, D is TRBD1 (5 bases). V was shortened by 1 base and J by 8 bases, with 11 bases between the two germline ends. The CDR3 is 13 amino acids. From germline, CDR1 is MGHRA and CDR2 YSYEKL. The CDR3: CASSQAATAEAFF. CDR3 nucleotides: TGCGCCAGCAGCCAAGCCGCGACAGCGGAAGCTTTCTTT.